The clone carrying this TCR beta chain was seen only once. This entry is derived from a study of T cells in localized non-small cell lung cancer. The J segment lost 2 bases and the V segment lost 3 bases, leaving 11 bases of the junction unmatched. The CDR3 loop spans 17 amino acids. CDR1 is SGHRS and CDR2 is YFSETQ in the germline V gene. Using immunoSEQ multiplex PCR, the repertoire was profiled, and TCRdb retains in-frame clones only, with some absent. The table includes roughly 2,000 clones, 20% to 25% detected once. The chain uses TRBV5-1 and TRBJ2-1; 7 positions agree with TRBD1. Sequencing was performed on normal lung tissue next to the tumor, taken before any cancer treatment. This TCR derives from a man between 35 and 75 years old with stage I squamous cell lung carcinoma. The CDR3 spells CASSYERTGRTYNEQFF. DNA for the CDR3: TGCGCCAGCAGCTATGAAAGGACAGGACGGACCTACAATGAGCAGTTCTTC.